This T cell receptor beta chain originates from a study of blood T cells in healthy people across ages. Alongside a J-beta primer mix, a sample-barcoded 5' primer served in a second PCR lasting about 7 to 11 cycles. Each cDNA molecule was tagged by a template-switch adaptor that had 12 random nucleotides. A single record per CDR3 protein comes from TCRdb applying MiXCR to the 5' RACE reads. The repertoire consists of about 1.1 million distinct CDR3 sequences, with 35% to 45% occurring once and the leading ten covering around 13%. Concerning this clonotype: Its cognate antigen is unknown.

Each donor gave approximately 9.5 milliliters of peripheral blood. Study-level points and caveats: Naive CD4+ cells and diversity were both higher in long-lived donors than in aged donors. Age advanced and TCR beta diversity per million T cells fell, roughly linearly.

The sequenced material came from blood. This sequence was found in a young man in good health.

CDR3 nucleotide sequence: TGCAGTGCTACGGGGGTCCCAACTAATGAAAAACTGTTTTTT. It is translated as CSATGVPTNEKLFF. The V and J genes are TRBV20-1 and TRBJ1-4, with a possible D match to TRBD1 (5 bases). CDR1 is DFQATT and CDR2 is SNEGSKA in the germline V gene (reference sequence). The CDR3 sequence is 14 residues long. V was trimmed by 4 bases and J by 0 bases, leaving 9 bases between them.